What follows are 30 T cell receptor beta chains derived from one specimen sequenced in a study of OX40 agonist ivuxolimab in advanced cancers. The assay was immunoSEQ multiplex PCR, and TCRdb's table has in-frame clones only and misses some. Among 70,000 to 85,000 clones listed, over 80% were seen once. Material: CD4+ or CD8+ T cells sorted from blood, obtained in a trial of the OX40 agonist ivuxolimab. All receptors derive from an adult with an advanced solid tumor such as melanoma, head and neck, liver or kidney cancer.

DNA of the CDR3: TGTGCCACCCGCGAGGGGAAGGGGTACAATGAGCAGTTCTTC. It is translated as CATREGKGYNEQFF. This chain uses TRBV15 with TRBJ2-1; D is tentatively TRBD1 or TRBD2 (5 bases each). The CDR3 has 14 amino acids. The germline gives CDR1 LNHNV, CDR2 YYDKDF (reference sequence). Trimming took 8 bases from V and 4 from J, leaving 15 bases between them.

The chain combines TRBV11-2 with TRBJ2-5; D is undetermined. The CDR3 is made up of 12 amino acids. V shed 0 bases and J shed 5 bases, with 4 bases lying between them. Germline CDR1 reads SGHAT; CDR2 reads FQNNGV. The CDR3 spells CASSLDAETQYF. The CDR3 nucleotides are TGTGCCAGCAGCTTAGATGCGGAGACCCAGTACTTC. Drawing the rest from reference TRBV11-2 and TRBJ2-5, the complete variable domain is EAGVAQSPRYKIIEKRQSVAFWCNPISGHATLYWYQQILGQGPKLLIQFQNNGVVDDSQLPKDRFSAERLKGVDSTLKIQPAKLEDSAVYLCASSLDAETQYFGPGTRLLVL.

The chain employs TRBV6-1 and TRBJ1-6; a possible D gene is TRBD1 (6 bases). Germline CDR1 reads MNHNS; CDR2 reads SASEGT. V was pared by 6 bases and J by 6 bases, with 9 bases between. The CDR3 is made up of 13 amino acids. CDR3 protein: CASSQGGNSPLHF. CDR3 DNA: TGTGCCAGCAGCCAAGGGGGTAATTCACCCCTCCACTTT.

V usage is TRBV7-9 and J usage is TRBJ2-7, with D possibly matching TRBD1 (6 bases). The germline gives CDR1 SEHNR, CDR2 FQNEAQ (reference sequence). The ends were cut back, 5 bases at V and 1 base at J, with 15 bases in the middle. This CDR3 contains 15 residues. The CDR3: CASSKGEIDSYEQYF. The DNA for the CDR3 is TGTGCCAGCAGCAAGGGGGAAATAGATTCCTACGAGCAGTACTTC.

V and J are TRBV28 and TRBJ2-5; possibly TRBD2 for D (7 bases). This CDR3 has 17 amino acids. The V gene's germline CDR1 is MDHEN and CDR2 SYDVKM. The V end was cut by 5 bases, the J end by 1 base, with 20 bases between. CDR3 bases: TGTGCCAGCAGTGGGGGGGCGTTGGGCGGGAGCCAAGAGACCCAGTACTTC. It encodes CASSGGALGGSQETQYF. The whole variable domain, remainder taken from reference TRBV28 and TRBJ2-5, is DVKVTQSSRYLVKRTGEKVFLECVQDMDHENMFWYRQDPGLGLRLIYFSYDVKMKEKGDIPEGYSVSREKKERFSLILESASTNQTSMYLCASSGGALGGSQETQYFGPGTRLLVL.

This chain connects TRBV28 to TRBJ1-6; D not resolved. Trimming removed 7 bases from V and 0 bases from J, with 16 bases in between. The CDR3 runs 17 residues. The germline gives CDR1 MDHEN, CDR2 SYDVKM. CDR3 in DNA: TGTGCCAGCACCCCCGTGGGGTGGAGCTCCTATAATTCACCCCTCCACTTT. This codes for CASTPVGWSSYNSPLHF.

This rearrangement joins TRBV9 to TRBJ2-3; D gene uncertain. This CDR3 is 13 amino acids long. Per germline, CDR1 SGDLS and CDR2 YYNGEE. The V end was cut by 4 bases, the J end by 2 bases, with 8 bases between. For the CDR3, the DNA is TGTGCCAGCAGCATCCCGAACACAGATACGCAGTATTTT. Its translation: CASSIPNTDTQYF.

V usage is TRBV27 and J usage is TRBJ1-1; D ambiguous. Germline V lookup: CDR1 MNHEY, CDR2 SMNVEV (reference sequence). The CDR3 spans 13 residues. Trimming pared 0 bases from V and 5 bases from J, leaving 7 bases between. The CDR3 sequence: CASSLSTGTEAFF. The CDR3 DNA sequence: TGTGCCAGCAGTTTATCGACGGGGACTGAAGCTTTCTTT.

The V call is TRBV19, the J call TRBJ1-5; 7 bases are shared with TRBD1. Germline CDR1 is LNHDA and CDR2 is SQIVND (reference sequence). The CDR3 consists of 15 residues. The V segment lost 1 base and the J segment 2 bases; nucleotides outside the gene matches: 2. The CDR3 protein is CASSIGTGGNQPQHF. The CDR3 DNA reads TGTGCCAGTAGTATAGGTACAGGGGGCAATCAGCCCCAGCATTTT.

This clone was recorded only once. CDR3 coding DNA: TGTGCCAGCAGCTCCACTAGCGGGGGGACAGATACGCAGTATTTT. It yields the protein CASSSTSGGTDTQYF. V is TRBV13 and J is TRBJ2-3, with 12 positions matching TRBD2. The CDR3 is made up of 15 amino acids. Germline CDR1 is PRHDT and CDR2 is FYEKMQ (reference sequence). The V gene end was trimmed by 4 bases and the J gene end by 3 bases; junction bases not matched to a gene: 2.

This chain uses TRBV13 with TRBJ1-1; D ambiguous. Trimming stripped 0 bases from V and 1 base from J, with 9 bases between. Germline V gene lookup returns CDR1 PRHDT and CDR2 FYEKMQ (reference sequence). The CDR3 extends over 15 amino acids. CDR3 amino acids: CASSLGPGENTEAFF. CDR3 nucleotides: TGTGCCAGCAGCTTAGGCCCCGGGGAGAACACTGAAGCTTTCTTT.

The chain recombines TRBV7-8 with TRBJ1-4; D not resolved. The CDR3 is made up of 14 amino acids. Germline-derived CDR1 and CDR2 are SGHVS and FQNEAQ. Trimming removed 2 bases at V and 6 bases at J, with 10 bases between. The chain's CDR3 is CASSLYEGDEKLFF. Here the CDR3 DNA reads TGTGCCAGCAGCTTATACGAAGGAGATGAAAAACTGTTTTTT.

The chain is built from TRBV11-2 and TRBJ2-3; 8 positions match TRBD2. The CDR3 spans 18 residues. Germline lookup yields CDR1 SGHAT and CDR2 FQNNGV. With V trimmed by 4 bases and J by 1 base, 13 bases remained unmatched. CDR3 region: CASSSGGGNSGGTDTQYF. For the CDR3, the DNA is TGTGCCAGCAGCTCCGGTGGGGGGAATAGCGGGGGCACAGATACGCAGTATTTT.

The chain couples TRBV4-2 to TRBJ1-3, with D maybe TRBD1 (5 bases). V lost 0 bases and J 6 bases, leaving 21 bases between the germline ends. The CDR3 is made up of 18 amino acids. The germline V gene encodes CDR1 LGHNA and CDR2 YNFKEQ. This chain's CDR3 is CASSQETESGGGENTIYF. In nucleotides, the CDR3 is TGTGCCAGCAGCCAAGAGACCGAGAGTGGGGGAGGCGAAAACACCATATATTTT.

The V and J genes are TRBV21-1 and TRBJ2-3; the table assigns TRBD2, which was not confirmed against the DNA. TRBV21-1 is assigned pseudogene status. The CDR3 is 17 residues long. As DNA, the CDR3 is TGTGCCAGCAGTCTCGAAGAGGGAGGGGGGGACACAGATACGCAGTATTTT. Translated, it gives CASSLEEGGGDTDTQYF.

A few counts support this clone. Other nucleotide sequences from this sample produce the same CDR3. This chain links TRBV7-3 with TRBJ1-1, with 7 bases identical to TRBD1. Germline V gives CDR1 SGHTA, CDR2 FQGTGA. This CDR3 is built from 14 residues. V was pared by 4 bases and J by 2 bases, with 4 bases of the junction left unmatched. The CDR3, as DNA: TGTGCCAGCAGCTCCTTAGGGGGCAACACTGAAGCTTTCTTT. Protein product: CASSSLGGNTEAFF.

The J gene is TRBJ1-2, the V gene TRBV20-1; D unclear. Trimming pared 0 bases from V and 4 bases from J, leaving 0 bases between. Germline CDR1 is DFQATT and CDR2 is SNEGSKA (reference sequence). The CDR3 totals 10 residues. The CDR3 loop is CSARDYGYTF. The CDR3, as DNA: TGCAGTGCTAGAGACTATGGCTACACCTTC.

The genes are TRBV9 and TRBJ1-2, with TRBD1 as a possible D gene (6 bases). CDR3 length: 14 amino acids. From germline, CDR1 is SGDLS and CDR2 YYNGEE. Trimming removed 0 bases from V and 3 bases from J, with 9 bases in between. The CDR3 loop is CASSVGGGDYGYTF. The DNA for the CDR3 is TGTGCCAGCAGCGTAGGAGGGGGTGACTATGGCTACACCTTC.

The CDR3 spells CASTGHPNYGYTF. The CDR3 DNA reads as TGTGCCAGCACGGGACACCCTAACTATGGCTACACCTTC. This chain connects TRBV13 to TRBJ1-2, with D tentatively TRBD1 (6 bases). Trimming pared 7 bases from V and 0 bases from J, leaving 9 bases between. The germline V gene encodes CDR1 PRHDT and CDR2 FYEKMQ (reference sequence). CDR3 size: 13 residues.

The chain links TRBV4-3 to TRBJ1-1; D gene ambiguous. CDR3 length: 16 amino acids. V was trimmed by 3 bases and J by 3 bases, leaving 17 bases between them. The germline CDR1 and CDR2 sequences are LGHNA and YSLEER. The chain's CDR3 is CASSHPTTHIDTEAFF. The CDR3 DNA reads as TGCGCCAGCAGCCACCCAACCACTCACATAGACACTGAAGCTTTCTTT.

CDR3 sequence (DNA): TGTGCCAGCAGCACCGTGACAGACGCGCAAGAGACCCAGTACTTC. Translated, it gives CASSTVTDAQETQYF. V is TRBV7-6 and J is TRBJ2-5; possible D gene TRBD1, 5 bases. CDR1 and CDR2 (germline): SGHVS, FNYEAQ. CDR3 size: 15 residues. Trimming cost V 5 bases and J 2 bases, with 15 bases left between them. The whole variable domain, remainder taken from reference TRBV7-6 and TRBJ2-5, is GAGVSQSPRYKVTKRGQDVALRCDPISGHVSLYWYRQALGQGPEFLTYFNYEAQQDKSGLPNDRFSAERPEGSISTLTIQRTEQRDSAMYRCASSTVTDAQETQYFGPGTRLLVL.

The chain combines TRBV19 with TRBJ1-1; D not certain. V dropped 11 bases and J dropped 5 bases, with 15 bases sitting between them. This CDR3 spans 12 amino acids. The germline CDR1 and CDR2 sequences are LNHDA and SQIVND (reference sequence). The CDR3, as DNA: TGTGCCTCCCAAGCGGGGAATACTGAAGCTTTCTTT. As protein: CASQAGNTEAFF.

J is TRBJ2-4 and V is TRBV4-3; 13 nucleotides match TRBD2. CDR3 size: 17 residues. V was pared by 2 bases and J by 7 bases, with 8 bases of the junction left unmatched. Germline V gene data show CDR1 as LGHNA and CDR2 as YSLEER. The CDR3 bases are TGCGCCAGCAGCCAATACCCACTAGCGGGAGGGCGTAACATTCAGTACTTC. It encodes CASSQYPLAGGRNIQYF.

The V gene is TRBV5-5, the J gene TRBJ1-1, with D possibly TRBD1 on 6 matching bases. Germline-derived CDR1 and CDR2 are SGHKS and YYEKEE (reference sequence). This CDR3 contains 14 residues. V gave up 2 bases and J gave up 2 bases, with 10 bases separating them. CDR3 sequence (DNA): TGTGCCAGCAGCTTAGAGACAGGTAACACTGAAGCTTTCTTT. It encodes CASSLETGNTEAFF.

This clone appeared once. The V gene is TRBV11-2, the J gene TRBJ2-7; TRBD2 aligns across 10 bases. CDR1 and CDR2 from the germline V gene are SGHAT and FQNNGV. The CDR3 has 17 residues. J gave up 1 base and V 0 bases, and 6 bases lay outside the gene matches. The CDR3, as DNA: TGTGCCAGCAGCTTAGACTCCCCTAGCGGGGGATCCTACGAGCAGTACTTC. It yields the protein CASSLDSPSGGSYEQYF.

The CDR3 region is CASGSQGSSYEQYF. The CDR3 bases are TGTGCTAGCGGGTCCCAAGGAAGCTCCTACGAGCAGTACTTC. The chain couples TRBV7-9 to TRBJ2-7; 7 bases fit TRBD2. This CDR3 is 14 amino acids long. From germline, CDR1 is SEHNR and CDR2 FQNEAQ (reference sequence).

The rearrangement joins TRBV2 to TRBJ1-1; D possibly corresponds to TRBD1 (5 bases). From germline, CDR1 is SNHLY and CDR2 FYNNEI. V was trimmed by 4 bases and J by 0 bases, leaving 9 bases between them. The CDR3 has 14 residues. CDR3 sequence (DNA): TGTGCCAGCAGTGCTCAGGGCATGAACACTGAAGCTTTCTTT. Amino acid sequence: CASSAQGMNTEAFF.

The chain recombines TRBV7-9 with TRBJ2-1; 16 bases align to TRBD2. The CDR3 extends over 18 amino acids. V dropped 5 bases and J dropped 2; count of bases not matched to a gene: 6. Germline CDR1 and CDR2: SEHNR and FQNEAQ (reference sequence). CDR3: CASSTGLAGGPPYNEQFF. Here the CDR3 DNA reads TGTGCCAGCAGCACGGGACTAGCGGGAGGGCCCCCCTACAATGAGCAGTTCTTC.

This chain connects TRBV5-6 to TRBJ1-4; 10 bases are shared with TRBD1. This CDR3 comprises 16 residues. Germline trimming cut 4 bases from V and 0 bases from J; bases unmatched to any gene: 3. CDR1 is SGHDT and CDR2 is YYEEEE in the germline V gene. The CDR3 nucleotides read TGTGCCAGCAGCGGGGACAGGGGAGCAACTAATGAAAAACTGTTTTTT. Translation: CASSGDRGATNEKLFF.

This rearrangement joins TRBV20-1 to TRBJ2-7, with D hard to call. The V gene lost 0 bases and the J gene lost 4 bases, with 4 bases spanning the gap. Germline CDR1 DFQATT, CDR2 SNEGSKA (reference sequence). CDR3 length equals 11 residues. The CDR3: CSAREEYEQYF. The DNA for the CDR3 is TGCAGTGCTAGAGAAGAATACGAGCAGTACTTC.